The 8 T cell receptor beta chains given below trace back to one sample, sequenced in a study of blood T cell repertoires in COVID-19 (dated by TCRdb to about 2020). Libraries came from the immunoSEQ multiplex PCR assay. Drawn from immuneACCESS, this table holds only the in-frame rearrangements with V and J called that TCRdb kept. Clones are partly lost; checked studies trace under half to an unresolved V gene and leave the rest unexplained. This sample has 250,000 to 300,000 clones in its table, and about 81% of those were observed once. Jointly, the top ten make up under 5% of the sample. The sample consisted of PBMCs or T cells enriched from blood (not recorded which). Receptor source: a man aged 30-40 years with acute COVID-19.

This sequence joins TRBV5-1 and TRBJ2-5; no clear D. The CDR3 contains 13 residues. V lost 4 bases, J lost 1 base, and 8 bases lay in between. The germline CDR1 and CDR2 sequences are SGHRS and YFSETQ. The CDR3 DNA is TGCGCCAGCAGCCCCACATCCCAAGAGACCCAGTACTTC. Its protein is CASSPTSQETQYF. The whole variable domain, remainder taken from reference TRBV5-1 and TRBJ2-5, is KAGVTQTPRYLIKTRGQQVTLSCSPISGHRSVSWYQQTPGQGLQFLFEYFSETQRNKGNFPGRFSGRQFSNSRSEMNVSTLELGDSALYLCASSPTSQETQYFGPGTRLLVL.

J is TRBJ1-1 and V is TRBV9; D call uncertain. The CDR3 has 10 amino acids. V was clipped by 6 bases and J by 5 bases, with 5 bases between them. Germline V gives CDR1 SGDLS, CDR2 YYNGEE. As DNA, the CDR3 is TGTGCCAGCACTCGGACTGAAGCTTTCTTT. Translated: CASTRTEAFF.

With regard to this clone: A junction end diverges from the germline sequence, so it may reflect a read error. This sequence joins TRBV5-1 and TRBJ2-3, with 8 bases fitting TRBD1. Germline CDR1 and CDR2: SGHRS and YFSETQ. The CDR3 is 14 amino acids. The CDR3 nucleotides are TGTGCCAGCAGCTTGACAGGGGTTGCAGATACGCAGTATTTT. Translated, it gives CASSLTGVADTQYF.

This clone is a singleton in its sample. V usage is TRBV16 and J usage is TRBJ1-5, with D possibly matching TRBD1 (6 bases). V was trimmed by 1 base and J by 0 bases, leaving 16 bases between them. Per the germline V gene, CDR1 is KGHSY and CDR2 is FQNENV. CDR3 length: 18 residues. The CDR3 nucleotides read TGTGCCAGCAGCCAATGGTCATCGGACAGCTATAGCAATCAGCCCCAGCATTTT. It codes for CASSQWSSDSYSNQPQHF.

This rearrangement joins TRBV24-1 to TRBJ1-1, with a possible D match to TRBD1 (6 bases). CDR1 KGHDR and CDR2 SFDVKD come from the germline V gene. The CDR3 covers 15 residues. V was pared by 11 bases and J by 1 base, with 19 bases between. The CDR3 reads CAISGTNGRNTEAFF. In nucleotides, the CDR3 is TGTGCCATCTCCGGGACAAACGGGCGGAACACTGAAGCTTTCTTT.

This clone occurred a few times. The J gene is TRBJ1-6, the V gene TRBV4-1, with D perhaps TRBD1 (5 bases). Per the germline V gene, CDR1 is MGHRA and CDR2 is YSYEKL. V lost 2 bases, J lost 6 bases, and 17 bases lay in between. This CDR3 has 17 amino acids. The CDR3 DNA reads TGCGCCAGCAGCCAAATTCTCATACCGGGGGTTAATTCACCCCTCCACTTT. Protein: CASSQILIPGVNSPLHF.

The chain employs TRBV30 and TRBJ1-3, with D unclear. CDR1 GTSNPN and CDR2 SVGIG come from the germline V gene (reference sequence). The CDR3 extends over 13 amino acids. The ends were cut back, 2 bases at V and 9 bases at J, with 14 bases in the middle. The CDR3 sequence is CAWSPLGISTIYF. DNA of the CDR3: TGTGCCTGGAGTCCTTTGGGCATCAGCACCATATATTTT.

In DNA form, the CDR3 reads TGTGCCAGCAGCCTAGGGACTAGCGGGACCCGTTACCAAGAGACCCAGTACTTC. Protein sequence: CASSLGTSGTRYQETQYF. The J gene is TRBJ2-5, the V gene TRBV9; 13 bases are a match to TRBD2. The length of the CDR3 is 18 residues. Germline V gene sequence: CDR1 SGDLS, CDR2 YYNGEE. Trimming removed 4 bases from V and 0 bases from J; junction bases left unmatched: 9.